Listed below are T cell receptor beta chains from one sample, sequenced in a study of CD8 T cell repertoires and HIV-1 epitope variants. Antigens of these TCRs are unknown. Generated by immunoSEQ multiplex PCR, the TCRdb table keeps only in-frame clones and is missing some. The table shows under 6,500 clones, with 55% to 75% occurring only once. Specimen: cultured CD8+ T cells derived from PBMCs. The origin of the receptors is a male donor with HIV. Each CDR3 is given with its conserved first and last residue. The D gene is left open where the match is weak. Clone size appears in some rows only: once, few, many, or a class for an expanded clone.

J gene,V gene,CDR3 length,clone size,D gene,CDR3 protein,CDR3 DNA
TRBJ2-1,TRBV7-9,15,.,.,CASSLGQGLNNEQFF,TGTGCCAGCAGCCTCGGTCAGGGGCTAAACAATGAGCAGTTCTTC
TRBJ1-2,TRBV6-6,13,.,TRBD1,CASSLQGDGGYTF,TGTGCCAGCAGTTTACAGGGGGACGGTGGCTACACCTTC
TRBJ2-7,TRBV7-9,15,.,TRBD2,CASSPRTSGLYEQYF,TGTGCCAGCAGCCCCCGGACTAGCGGGTTGTACGAGCAGTACTTC
TRBJ2-2,TRBV14,17,.,.,CASSQEWAPVETGELFF,TGTGCCAGCAGCCAAGAGTGGGCCCCGGTTGAAACCGGGGAGCTGTTTTTT
TRBJ1-1,TRBV19,14,.,TRBD1,CASSRTGAEGEAFF,TGTGCCAGTAGTCGGACAGGGGCTGAAGGTGAAGCTTTCTTT
TRBJ2-7,TRBV9,16,.,TRBD2,CASSVGLARYSYEQYF,TGTGCCAGCAGCGTAGGACTAGCGAGGTATTCCTACGAGCAGTACTTC
TRBJ2-1,TRBV5-4,16,.,.,CASSLTPPRSYNEQFF,TGTGCCAGCAGCTTGACCCCGCCTCGCTCCTACAATGAGCAGTTCTTC
TRBJ2-7,TRBV5-4,13,.,.,CASSFGQSGEQYF,TGTGCCAGCAGCTTCGGACAGTCTGGCGAGCAGTACTTC
TRBJ1-5,TRBV5-5,15,few,TRBD1,CASSLDTGGGQPQHF,TGTGCCAGCAGCTTGGATACAGGGGGCGGCCAGCCCCAGCATTTT
TRBJ2-7,TRBV6-5,14,once,.,CASSYGRASYEQYF,TGTGCCAGCAGTTACGGCAGGGCCTCCTACGAGCAGTACTTC
TRBJ2-1,TRBV18,13,.,.,CASSLGESNEQFF,TGTGCCAGCTCACTTGGGGAGTCCAATGAGCAGTTCTTC
TRBJ2-3,TRBV28,14,few,.,CASSPVVSTDTQYF,TGTGCCAGCAGTCCGGTAGTAAGCACAGATACGCAGTATTTT
TRBJ1-1,TRBV29-1,13,.,TRBD1,CSASTGMNTEAFF,TGCAGCGCCTCGACAGGGATGAACACTGAAGCTTTCTTT
TRBJ1-5,TRBV19,16,.,TRBD1,CASMFAGGMFFQPQHF,TGTGCCAGTATGTTTGCAGGGGGGATGTTTTTTCAGCCCCAGCATTTT
TRBJ2-3,TRBV13,18,.,.,CASSLGVGMRDYTDTQYF,TGTGCCAGCAGCTTAGGCGTTGGTATGAGAGACTACACAGATACGCAGTATTTT
TRBJ2-7,TRBV5-1,13,.,.,CASSLGWGNEQYF,TGCGCCAGCAGCTTGGGGTGGGGTAACGAGCAGTACTTC
TRBJ2-3,TRBV4-3,16,.,.,CASSQDRAGDTDTQYF,TGCGCCAGCAGCCAAGATAGGGCAGGGGACACAGATACGCAGTATTTT
TRBJ1-2,TRBV9,13,once,.,CASSVFQNYGYTF,TGTGCCAGCAGCGTATTCCAGAACTATGGCTACACCTTC
TRBJ2-1,TRBV5-8,16,.,TRBD2,CASSESPGLGLNEQFF,TGTGCCAGCAGCGAGAGCCCTGGACTAGGGCTCAATGAGCAGTTCTTC
TRBJ1-1,TRBV30,11,.,.,CQVELNTEAFF,TGTCAGGTAGAACTAAACACTGAAGCTTTCTTT
TRBJ1-5,TRBV7-8,18,.,TRBD1,CASSLAGATGGMGQPQHF,TGTGCCAGCAGCTTAGCCGGGGCCACAGGGGGCATGGGTCAGCCCCAGCATTTT
TRBJ2-7,TRBV10-3,14,.,TRBD2,CAIRPAGGTYEQYF,TGTGCCATCAGGCCAGCGGGGGGTACCTACGAGCAGTACTTC
TRBJ1-3,TRBV6-5,13,.,.,CASSPDSGNTIYF,TGTGCCAGCAGCCCGGACAGTGGAAACACCATATATTTT
TRBJ1-1,TRBV6-5,15,.,.,CASSYGRDLNTEAFF,TGTGCCAGCAGCTATGGCCGGGACTTAAACACTGAAGCTTTCTTT
TRBJ2-1,TRBV5-6,14,.,.,CASSFLRREDEQFF,TGTGCCAGCAGCTTCCTCCGGCGCGAGGATGAGCAGTTCTTC
TRBJ1-5,TRBV19,13,.,.,CASRDPGGQPQHF,TGTGCCAGTAGAGACCCCGGTGGGCAGCCCCAGCATTTT
TRBJ1-2,TRBV6-4,11,.,.,CASSDLGGYTF,TGTGCCAGCAGTGATCTAGGTGGCTACACCTTC
TRBJ1-1,TRBV2,14,.,.,CASSEGASNGEAFF,TGTGCCAGCAGTGAAGGGGCGAGCAACGGGGAAGCTTTCTTT
TRBJ2-7,TRBV27,13,.,TRBD1,CASSSGQRYEQYF,TGTGCCAGCAGTTCGGGACAGCGTTACGAGCAGTACTTC
TRBJ1-1,TRBV19,14,.,.,CASSTGIRNTEAFF,TGTGCCAGTAGTACAGGGATACGGAACACTGAAGCTTTCTTT
TRBJ2-7,TRBV4-1,16,.,TRBD2,CASSQPAAGGAYEQYF,TGCGCCAGCAGCCAGCCGGCAGCGGGAGGTGCCTACGAGCAGTACTTC
TRBJ1-2,TRBV10-3,13,.,.,CAIIIPQGNGYTF,TGTGCCATCATCATTCCACAGGGTAACGGCTACACCTTC
TRBJ2-7,TRBV6-5,14,few,.,CASSPVGSSYEQYF,TGTGCCAGCAGTCCCGTGGGATCCTCCTACGAGCAGTACTTC
TRBJ2-5,TRBV10-3,12,.,.,CAIREGKETQYF,TGTGCCATCAGGGAAGGAAAAGAGACCCAGTACTTC
TRBJ1-2,TRBV7-9,16,.,.,CASSQDPVELDYGYTF,TGCGCCAGCAGCCAAGATCCCGTCGAACTCGACTATGGCTACACCTTC
TRBJ2-7,TRBV5-6,12,.,.,CASSKGTYEQYF,TGTGCCAGCTCTAAGGGGACCTACGAGCAGTACTTC
TRBJ1-4,TRBV5-5,15,.,TRBD1,CASSPDRVPNEKLFF,TGTGCCAGCAGCCCGGACAGGGTACCTAATGAAAAACTGTTTTTT
TRBJ2-1,TRBV11-1,16,once,TRBD2,CASSLAWVAGGNEQFF,TGTGCCAGCAGCTTAGCGTGGGTAGCGGGAGGTAATGAGCAGTTCTTC
TRBJ1-5,TRBV6-5,15,few,.,CASRPMGRGNQPQHF,TGTGCCAGCAGACCGATGGGAAGAGGCAATCAGCCCCAGCATTTT
TRBJ1-3,TRBV11-2,13,.,.,CASSLFSGNTIYF,TGTGCCAGCAGCTTATTCTCTGGAAACACCATATATTTT
TRBJ2-5,TRBV6-5,11,once,.,CASSYSGTQYF,TGTGCCAGCAGTTACTCGGGGACCCAGTACTTC
TRBJ2-7,TRBV14,15,.,.,CASSQVPVDLDEQYF,TGTGCCAGCAGCCAAGTTCCTGTCGACCTGGACGAGCAGTACTTC
TRBJ1-2,TRBV7-9,16,.,TRBD1,CASSFSGTGDNYGYTF,TGTGCCAGCAGCTTCTCCGGGACAGGGGACAACTATGGCTACACCTTC
TRBJ1-1,TRBV7-3,14,.,.,CASRKSTGNTEAFF,TGTGCCAGCAGAAAAAGTACGGGTAACACTGAAGCTTTCTTT
TRBJ2-6,TRBV6-5,16,.,TRBD1,CASSYTGGSGANVLTF,TGTGCCAGCAGTTACACAGGGGGCTCTGGGGCCAACGTCCTGACTTTC
TRBJ1-1,TRBV28,11,.,.,CASSPLSEAFF,TGTGCCAGTTCTCCGCTTAGTGAAGCTTTCTTT
TRBJ1-1,TRBV19,14,medium-sized,.,CASSIGGAALEAFF,TGTGCCAGTAGTATTGGCGGGGCAGCCCTTGAAGCTTTCTTT
TRBJ1-1,TRBV4-3,16,.,.,CASSQDGGQGNTEAFF,TGCGCCAGCAGCCAAGATGGGGGGCAGGGGAACACTGAAGCTTTCTTT
TRBJ2-5,TRBV18,14,.,.,CASSPGLSQETQYF,TGTGCCAGCTCACCAGGACTTTCCCAAGAGACCCAGTACTTC
TRBJ1-2,TRBV4-3,15,.,.,CASSQARTSGSGYTF,TGCGCCAGCAGCCAAGCCAGGACCTCGGGAAGTGGCTACACCTTC
TRBJ2-7,TRBV7-2,14,.,.,CASSPTAPSYEQYF,TGTGCCAGCAGCCCGACAGCGCCTTCCTACGAGCAGTACTTC
TRBJ1-3,TRBV28,15,.,.,CASSSRGFSGNTIYF,TGTGCCAGCAGCTCCAGGGGCTTCTCTGGAAACACCATATATTTT
TRBJ1-2,TRBV7-9,12,.,TRBD1,CASSDRGYGYTF,TGTGCCAGCAGTGACAGGGGGTATGGCTACACCTTC
TRBJ1-3,TRBV7-9,15,.,TRBD1,CASSSLTGRGNTIYF,TGTGCCAGCAGCTCCCTGACAGGGAGAGGAAACACCATATATTTT
TRBJ2-3,TRBV27,15,.,TRBD2,CASSPSGGAADTQYF,TGTGCCAGCAGTCCCAGCGGGGGGGCCGCCGATACGCAGTATTTT